The 5 T cell receptor beta chains listed next were all sequenced from one sample in a study of blood T cells in healthy people across ages. Together with a sample-barcoded 5' primer, a J-beta primer mix was included in a second PCR lasting roughly 6 to 12 cycles. TCRdb called the 5' RACE reads again in MiXCR, with one record for every CDR3 protein. The repertoire includes 1.5 million to 1.8 million distinct CDR3 sequences, 40% to 45% of them detected once, and around 4% sits in the top ten. Sequenced material: blood. The receptors come from a woman aged 18-29 years in good health.

The sample holds a few counts of this clonotype. The chain combines TRBV5-1 with TRBJ2-1; 13 bases fit TRBD2. The CDR3 consists of 15 residues. After removal of 4 bases from V and 8 bases from J, the junction contained 6 bases not matched to a gene. Germline CDR1 SGHRS, CDR2 YFSETQ. CDR3 sequence (DNA): TGCGCCAGCAGCGCCGGGACTAGCGGGGTCTATGAGCAGTTCTTC. Translation gives CASSAGTSGVYEQFF.

This clonotype has only a few counts. V and J are TRBV5-1 and TRBJ2-7; the match to TRBD2 covers 14 bases. CDR3 size: 17 residues. Germline CDR1 SGHRS, CDR2 YFSETQ. J gave up 0 bases and V 3 bases, and 5 bases lay outside the gene matches. This chain's CDR3 is CASSWGLAGVPSYEQYF. For the CDR3, the DNA is TGCGCCAGCAGCTGGGGACTAGCGGGAGTCCCCTCCTACGAGCAGTACTTC.

This clonotype was detected once. The rearrangement joins TRBV20-1 to TRBJ2-1; 7 nucleotides match TRBD1. The CDR3 is made up of 14 amino acids. Per germline, CDR1 DFQATT and CDR2 SNEGSKA (reference sequence). The V and J ends lost 0 bases and 7 bases, in that order; junction bases with no gene match: 6. This CDR3 reads CSARDLQGINEQFF. In nucleotides, the CDR3 is TGCAGTGCTAGAGATTTACAGGGGATAAATGAGCAGTTCTTC.

The sample holds a few counts of this clonotype. This rearrangement joins TRBV9 to TRBJ2-7, with D unclear. This CDR3 is 13 amino acids long. Trimming took off 0 bases at V and 5 bases at J, with 9 bases between the two ends. The germline gives CDR1 SGDLS, CDR2 YYNGEE. In DNA form, the CDR3 reads TGTGCCAGCAGCGTAGCAGGTAACCACGAGCAGTACTTC. It translates to CASSVAGNHEQYF.

The rearrangement uses TRBV4-1 and TRBJ1-1; 8 nucleotides line up with TRBD1. CDR3 length equals 16 residues. The ends lost 3 bases at V and 2 bases at J; junction bases unmatched: 8. Germline CDR1 MGHRA, CDR2 YSYEKL. The chain's CDR3 is CASSHGQGLFNTEAFF. CDR3 coding DNA: TGCGCCAGCAGCCACGGACAGGGTTTGTTTAACACTGAAGCTTTCTTT.